The clone carrying this T cell receptor beta chain showed up many times. Its antigen is as yet unknown. There were TCR beta CDR3 regions amplified from RNA transcripts. HTBI primers were used for first-round RT-PCR of the TCR CDR3. TCRdb re-called the multiplex PCR reads with MiXCR, one entry per CDR3 protein. The repertoire has about 150,000 distinct CDR3 sequences, 22% of them found once; the top ten carry around 69%. Newly diagnosed patients aged 18 to 65 had hyperthyroidism of under 2 months' duration. Patients were excluded for uncontrolled infection, other autoimmune disease, pregnancy or lactation. Diagnoses were established using clinical symptoms, serum thyroxine and TRAb, thyroid ultrasound and orbital computed tomography. This entry comes from a study of T cells in Graves' hyperthyroidism and ophthalmopathy. Study-level findings and limits: Onset of ophthalmopathy came a median 6.5 months after the model predicted it.

Trimming cost V 5 bases and J 1 base, with 11 bases left between them. The CDR3 consists of 15 residues. The receptor comes from a woman aged 50 to 60 with Graves' hyperthyroidism that later progressed to Graves' ophthalmopathy. The gene calls are TRBV12-3 or TRBV12-4 and TRBJ2-2, with D possibly matching TRBD1 (6 bases). Sequenced sample: blood. In DNA form, the CDR3 reads TGTGCCAGCAGTCCCGGGACATTGAACACCGGGGAGCTGTTTTTT. Encoded protein: CASSPGTLNTGELFF.